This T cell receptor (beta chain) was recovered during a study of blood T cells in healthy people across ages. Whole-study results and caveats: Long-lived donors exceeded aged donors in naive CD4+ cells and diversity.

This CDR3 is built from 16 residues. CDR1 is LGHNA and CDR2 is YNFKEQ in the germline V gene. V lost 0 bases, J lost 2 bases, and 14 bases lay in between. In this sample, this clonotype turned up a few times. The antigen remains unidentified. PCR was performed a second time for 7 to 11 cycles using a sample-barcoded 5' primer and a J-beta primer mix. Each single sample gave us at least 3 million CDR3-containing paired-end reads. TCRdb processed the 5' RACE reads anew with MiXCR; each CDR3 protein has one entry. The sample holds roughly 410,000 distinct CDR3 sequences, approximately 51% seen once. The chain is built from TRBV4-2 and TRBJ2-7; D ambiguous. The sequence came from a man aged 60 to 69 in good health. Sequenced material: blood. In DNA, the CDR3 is TGTGCCAGCAGCCAAGAGAGTGGGGTAGGGACCTACGAGCAGTACTTC. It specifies CASSQESGVGTYEQYF.